This TCR beta chain was obtained from a study of blood T cell repertoires in COVID-19. About the study: Samples representing acute and convalescent COVID-19 were sourced from the United States, Italy and Spain.

In terms of age and location, participants ranged from about 18 to 90 years and lived in under 30 US areas. In the authors' methods: Estimated nucleated cell counts came from reference gene primer amplification. Clones were sequenced by immunoSEQ multiplex PCR, and TCRdb holds only the in-frame ones, with some missing. V and J calls and clone size are as listed in that table; D and trimming were resolved from the DNA. The table records more than 110,000 clones, roughly 85% of them present only once. CDR3 size: 15 residues. The V segment lost 4 bases and the J segment 5 bases; nucleotides outside the gene matches: 7. The germline gives CDR1 SGHRS, CDR2 YFSETQ.

The clonotype comes from a man aged 45 to 65 who had recovered from COVID-19. What was sequenced was PBMCs or T cells enriched from blood (not recorded which). The chain carries TRBV5-1 and TRBJ2-3; 10 bases map to TRBD1. This CDR3 is CASSGPGTGEDTQYF. In DNA form, the CDR3 reads TGCGCCAGCAGCGGACCCGGGACAGGGGAAGATACGCAGTATTTT.